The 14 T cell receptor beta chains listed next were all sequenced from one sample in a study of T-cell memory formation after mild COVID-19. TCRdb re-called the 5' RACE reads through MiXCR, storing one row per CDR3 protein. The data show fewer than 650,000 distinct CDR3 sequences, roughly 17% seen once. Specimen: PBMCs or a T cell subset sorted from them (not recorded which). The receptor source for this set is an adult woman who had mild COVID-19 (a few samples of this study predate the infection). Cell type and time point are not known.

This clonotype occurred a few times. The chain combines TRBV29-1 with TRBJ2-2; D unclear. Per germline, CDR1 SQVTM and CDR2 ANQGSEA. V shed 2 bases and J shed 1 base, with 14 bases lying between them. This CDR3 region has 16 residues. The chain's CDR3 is CSVEPYSSGNTGELFF. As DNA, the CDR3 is TGCAGCGTTGAACCTTACAGTTCGGGGAACACCGGGGAGCTGTTTTTT.

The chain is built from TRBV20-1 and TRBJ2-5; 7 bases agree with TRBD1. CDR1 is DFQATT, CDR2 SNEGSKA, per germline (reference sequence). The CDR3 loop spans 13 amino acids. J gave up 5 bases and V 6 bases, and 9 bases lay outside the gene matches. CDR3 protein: CSADEGARETQYF. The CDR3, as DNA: TGCAGTGCCGATGAGGGGGCAAGGGAGACCCAGTACTTC.

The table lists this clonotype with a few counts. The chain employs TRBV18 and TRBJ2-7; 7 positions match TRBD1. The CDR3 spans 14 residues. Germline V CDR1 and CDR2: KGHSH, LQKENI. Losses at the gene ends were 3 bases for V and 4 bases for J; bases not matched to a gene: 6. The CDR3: CASSPLQGWYEQYF. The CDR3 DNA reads TGTGCCAGCTCACCCCTACAGGGGTGGTACGAGCAGTACTTC.

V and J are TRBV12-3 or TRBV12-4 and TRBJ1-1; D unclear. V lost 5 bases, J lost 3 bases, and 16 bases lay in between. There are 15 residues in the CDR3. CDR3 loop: CASSLSLAWDTEAFF. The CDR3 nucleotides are TGTGCCAGCAGTCTGAGTCTGGCCTGGGACACTGAAGCTTTCTTT.

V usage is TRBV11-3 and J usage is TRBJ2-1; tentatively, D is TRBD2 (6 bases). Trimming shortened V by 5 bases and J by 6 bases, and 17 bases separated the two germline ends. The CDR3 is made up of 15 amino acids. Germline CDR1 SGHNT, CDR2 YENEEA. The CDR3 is CASSLRAQEGNEQFF. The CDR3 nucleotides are TGTGCCAGCAGCCTCCGGGCCCAGGAGGGCAATGAGCAGTTCTTC.

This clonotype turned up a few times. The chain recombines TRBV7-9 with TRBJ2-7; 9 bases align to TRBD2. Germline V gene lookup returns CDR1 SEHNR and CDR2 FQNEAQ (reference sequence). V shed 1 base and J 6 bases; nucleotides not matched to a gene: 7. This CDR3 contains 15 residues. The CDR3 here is CASSLGSSGGLEQYF. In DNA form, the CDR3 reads TGTGCCAGCAGCTTAGGTTCCAGCGGGGGGCTCGAGCAGTACTTC.

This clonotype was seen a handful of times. The CDR3 region is CASSFGHSGGNEQFF. The CDR3 DNA reads as TGTGCCAGCAGCTTTGGACATTCAGGGGGCAATGAGCAGTTCTTC. This chain joins TRBV7-9 and TRBJ2-1, with 7 bases matching TRBD1. V dropped 3 bases and J dropped 6; count of bases not matched to a gene: 8. This CDR3 contains 15 residues. Germline V gene data show CDR1 as SEHNR and CDR2 as FQNEAQ (reference sequence).

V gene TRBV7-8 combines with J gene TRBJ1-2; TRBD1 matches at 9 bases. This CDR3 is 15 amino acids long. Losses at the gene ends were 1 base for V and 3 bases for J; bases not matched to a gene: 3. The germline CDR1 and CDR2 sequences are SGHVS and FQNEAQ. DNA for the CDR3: TGTGCCAGCAGCTTAGACCGGACAGGGGACTATGGCTACACCTTC. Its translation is CASSLDRTGDYGYTF.

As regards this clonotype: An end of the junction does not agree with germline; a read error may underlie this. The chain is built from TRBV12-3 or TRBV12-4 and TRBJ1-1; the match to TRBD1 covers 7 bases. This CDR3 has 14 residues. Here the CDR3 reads CASSQLRVGGEGFF. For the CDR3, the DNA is TGTGCCAGCAGCCAACTCCGGGTAGGGGGCGAAGGTTTCTTT.

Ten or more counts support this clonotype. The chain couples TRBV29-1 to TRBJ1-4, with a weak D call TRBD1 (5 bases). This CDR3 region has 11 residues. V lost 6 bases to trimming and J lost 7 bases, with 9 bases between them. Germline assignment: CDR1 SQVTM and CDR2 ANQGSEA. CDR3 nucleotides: TGCAGCGTCAGGGAGGGTGAAAAACTGTTTTTT. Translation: CSVREGEKLFF.

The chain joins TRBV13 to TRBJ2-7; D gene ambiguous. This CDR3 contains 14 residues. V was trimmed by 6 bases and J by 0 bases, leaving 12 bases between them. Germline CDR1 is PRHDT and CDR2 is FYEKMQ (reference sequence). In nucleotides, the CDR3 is TGTGCCAGCAGTTGGGGAAAGGGCTCCTACGAGCAGTACTTC. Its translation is CASSWGKGSYEQYF.

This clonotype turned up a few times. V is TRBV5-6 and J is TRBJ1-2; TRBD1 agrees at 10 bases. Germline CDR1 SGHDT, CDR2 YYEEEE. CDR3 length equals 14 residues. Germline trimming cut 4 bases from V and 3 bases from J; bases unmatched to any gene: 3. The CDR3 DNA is TGTGCCAGCAGCGCCGGGACAGGGGACTATGGCTACACCTTC. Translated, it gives CASSAGTGDYGYTF. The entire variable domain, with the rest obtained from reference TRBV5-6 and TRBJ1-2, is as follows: DAGVTQSPTHLIKTRGQQVTLRCSPKSGHDTVSWYQQALGQGPQFIFQYYEEEERQRGNFPDRFSGHQFPNYSSELNVNALLLGDSALYLCASSAGTGDYGYTFGSGTRLTVV.

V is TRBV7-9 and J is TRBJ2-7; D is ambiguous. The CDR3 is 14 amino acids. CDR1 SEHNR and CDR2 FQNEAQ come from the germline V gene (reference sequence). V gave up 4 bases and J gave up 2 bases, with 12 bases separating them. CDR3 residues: CASSSGLEPYEQYF. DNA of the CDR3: TGTGCCAGCAGCTCCGGCCTGGAACCCTACGAGCAGTACTTC.

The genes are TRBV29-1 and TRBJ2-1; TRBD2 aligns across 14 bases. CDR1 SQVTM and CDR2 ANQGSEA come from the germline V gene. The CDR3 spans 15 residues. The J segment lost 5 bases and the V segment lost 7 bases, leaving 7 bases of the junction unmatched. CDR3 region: CSDGLAGGTNNEQFF. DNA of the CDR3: TGCAGCGACGGACTAGCGGGAGGCACAAACAATGAGCAGTTCTTC.